This entry lists 32 T cell receptor beta chains sequenced from one sample in a study of glioma-infiltrating T cells. Using RNA template, CDR3s of TCR alpha and beta were amplified with iRepertoire arm-PCR. In TCRdb, the multiplex PCR reads were re-called with MiXCR into one record per CDR3 protein. Counted here are 100,000 to 150,000 distinct CDR3 sequences, more than 20% occurring once; the ten biggest clones make up approximately 16%. The sample comprised glioma tissue, nonneoplastic brain tissue, or PBMCs (not recorded which). These receptors originate from a human donor with low-grade glioma or glioblastoma, undergoing nonglioma brain surgery, or in good health (not recorded which).

At least ten counts were recorded for this clonotype. V and J are TRBV7-9 and TRBJ1-1; the D is unclear. The CDR3 extends over 13 amino acids. Germline-derived CDR1 and CDR2 are SEHNR and FQNEAQ (reference sequence). V lost 2 bases and J lost 6, with 10 bases in between. The CDR3 reads CASSLQATAEAFF. CDR3 DNA: TGTGCCAGCAGCTTACAGGCAACAGCTGAAGCTTTCTTT. The full variable domain, in which reference TRBV7-9 and TRBJ1-1 provide the parts outside the CDR3, is DTGVSQNPRHKITKRGQNVTFRCDPISEHNRLYWYRQTLGQGPEFLTYFQNEAQLEKSRLLSDRFSAERPKGSFSTLEIQRTEQGDSAMYLCASSLQATAEAFFGQGTRLTVV.

This clonotype was seen only once. At one of its ends the junction is not consistent with the germline gene, which may arise from a read error. The genes are TRBV7-2 and TRBJ2-1; 9 bases fit TRBD1. CDR1 and CDR2 from the germline V gene are SGHTA and FQGNSA. This CDR3 has 15 residues. The CDR3 is CASSRITGGDNEQLF. The CDR3 bases are TGTGCCAGCAGCCGAATTACAGGGGGCGACAATGAGCAGCTCTTC.

This clonotype occurred a few times. The V call is TRBV29-1, the J call TRBJ2-7, with D hard to call. The CDR3 loop spans 12 amino acids. Per the germline V gene, CDR1 is SQVTM and CDR2 is ANQGSEA. With 4 bases removed from V and 1 base from J, the gap between germline ends came to 8 bases. In DNA form, the CDR3 reads TGCAGCGTTGTCGAGGAATCCTACGAGCAGTACTTC. The encoded protein is CSVVEESYEQYF.

This clonotype showed up many times. The chain joins TRBV20-1 to TRBJ2-3, with 8 bases identical to TRBD2. The CDR3 totals 18 residues. In germline, CDR1 is DFQATT, CDR2 SNEGSKA (reference sequence). Trimming at V came to 6 bases and at J to 2 bases, leaving 19 bases not matched to a gene. The CDR3 DNA sequence: TGCAGTGCCCCGGGGGGACCGGGACTAGAGGTACACACAGATACGCAGTATTTT. It translates to CSAPGGPGLEVHTDTQYF.

This clonotype turned up a few times. This CDR3 is CATSDRTSYNEQFF. In DNA form, the CDR3 reads TGTGCCACCAGTGATCGGACCAGCTACAATGAGCAGTTCTTC. The rearrangement uses TRBV24-1 and TRBJ2-1, with D unclear. The CDR3 spans 14 residues. Trimming stripped 3 bases from V and 3 bases from J, with 8 bases between. Germline CDR1 KGHDR, CDR2 SFDVKD.

There are many counts of this clonotype. The chain is built from TRBV4-1 and TRBJ1-2, with 7 bases aligning to TRBD1. The CDR3 spans 16 residues. The trim removed 3 bases at V and 6 bases at J, leaving 13 bases unmatched. Germline V lookup: CDR1 MGHRA, CDR2 YSYEKL. As DNA, the CDR3 is TGCGCCAGCAGCCACCCTCAGGCAGGGGGATCGGATGGCTACACCTTC. Amino acids: CASSHPQAGGSDGYTF.

This clonotype was observed at least ten times. J is TRBJ2-1 and V is TRBV4-3, with 10 bases identical to TRBD2. CDR1 and CDR2 (germline): LGHNA, YSLEER. J lost 6 bases, V lost 0 bases, and 5 bases had no gene match. The CDR3 has 16 residues. CDR3 bases: TGCGCCAGCAGCCAAGATTTGATAGCGGGAGGCAATGAGCAGTTCTTC. It is translated as CASSQDLIAGGNEQFF.

The table lists this clonotype with a few counts. The chain is built from TRBV4-3 and TRBJ1-5; D is uncertain. Germline V gives CDR1 LGHNA, CDR2 YSLEER. The CDR3 is 13 amino acids. The ends were cut back, 3 bases at V and 5 bases at J, with 8 bases in the middle. CDR3 loop: CASSQGVDQPQHF. CDR3 nucleotide sequence: TGCGCCAGCAGCCAGGGAGTGGATCAGCCCCAGCATTTT.

To note about this clonotype: Possible read error: a much larger clone is one base away. The chain recombines TRBV6-2 or TRBV6-3 with TRBJ2-1, with D tentatively TRBD1 (5 bases). Per the germline V gene, CDR1 is MNHEY and CDR2 is SVGEGT. This CDR3 contains 13 residues. The CDR3 protein is CATRQSSYNEHFF. DNA of the CDR3: TGTGCCACCAGACAGAGCTCCTACAATGAGCATTTCTTC.

This clonotype came up many times. The chain joins TRBV27 to TRBJ2-7; 7 positions match TRBD2. CDR3 length equals 16 residues. The ends lost 2 bases at V and 5 bases at J; junction bases unmatched: 12. Germline V gene sequence: CDR1 MNHEY, CDR2 SMNVEV (reference sequence). As DNA, the CDR3 is TGTGCCAGCAGTTTAGGATTTGGGAGGGTGGAAAACGAGCAGTACTTC. Its translation is CASSLGFGRVENEQYF.

This clonotype was recorded at least ten times. The CDR3 DNA follows: TGTGCCAGCAGCTCCCGGGACTGGGCATACAATGAGCAGTTCTTC. This encodes CASSSRDWAYNEQFF. V is TRBV7-8 and J is TRBJ2-1; perhaps TRBD2 as D (6 bases). This CDR3 is built from 15 residues. The V gene's germline CDR1 is SGHVS and CDR2 FQNEAQ. Trimming took off 4 bases at V and 4 bases at J, with 14 bases between the two ends.

In the case of this clonotype: At one end, the junction sequence differs from germline, possibly due to a read error. V and J are TRBV7-9 and TRBJ2-5, with unresolved D. The germline V gene has CDR1 SEHNR and CDR2 FQNEAQ (reference sequence). This CDR3 region has 13 residues. Here the CDR3 reads CASSLFTGETHYF. DNA of the CDR3: TGTGCCAGCAGCTTATTTACGGGCGAGACCCATTACTTC.

Of note for this clonotype: This may stem from a read error, because a much larger clone lies one nucleotide away. V gene TRBV11-2 combines with J gene TRBJ2-7; maybe TRBD2 (5 bases). This CDR3 contains 13 residues. Trimming pared 1 base from V and 7 bases from J, leaving 11 bases between. Germline lookup yields CDR1 SGHAT and CDR2 FQNNGV. The CDR3 DNA sequence: TGTGCCAGCAGCTTAGCGTTCGGGATGGAGCAGTACTTC. Its protein is CASSLAFGMEQYF.

This clonotype was seen only a few times. V is TRBV5-1 and J is TRBJ2-3, with D perhaps matching TRBD2 (5 bases). CDR1 and CDR2 (germline): SGHRS, YFSETQ. The V end lost 6 bases, the J end lost 0 bases, and 17 bases lay between the germline ends. The length of the CDR3 is 16 residues. CDR3 sequence (DNA): TGCGCCAGCACCCGAGGAGGAGTCGTAAGCACAGATACGCAGTATTTT. Residues: CASTRGGVVSTDTQYF.

There are a few counts of this clonotype. The rearrangement uses TRBV11-3 and TRBJ2-1; TRBD2 matches at 14 bases. From germline, CDR1 is SGHNT and CDR2 YENEEA. The CDR3 has 18 amino acids. V shed 0 bases, J shed 9 bases, and the junction held 10 bases outside the gene matches. The CDR3 DNA is TGTGCCAGCAGCTTAGATCCGGTAGGGACTAGCGGGAGAGGTGAGCAGTTCTTC. This encodes CASSLDPVGTSGRGEQFF.

On this clonotype: A read error is possible here, since a much larger clone lies one base away. The V call is TRBV7-6, the J call TRBJ2-3, with no clear D. The CDR3 spans 14 residues. V gave up 5 bases and J gave up 2 bases, with 11 bases separating them. Germline-derived CDR1 and CDR2 are SGHVS and FNYEAQ. CDR3: CASSPSVLTDTQYF. The CDR3 nucleotides are TGTGCCAGCAGCCCTTCCGTCCTCACAGATACGCAGTATTTT.

V is TRBV6-2 or TRBV6-3 and J is TRBJ2-5; D is undetermined. This CDR3 is 13 amino acids long. Trimming left V 0 bases short and J 5 bases short, with 7 bases between. Germline V gene data show CDR1 as MNHEY and CDR2 as SVGEGT. The CDR3 loop reads CASSYSRPETQYF. The CDR3 nucleotides are TGTGCCAGCAGTTACTCGAGACCCGAGACCCAGTACTTC.

This clonotype was seen a handful of times. The junction and the germline gene differ at one end; a read error may be behind it. The gene calls are TRBV7-2 and TRBJ1-2; TRBD1 matches at 7 bases. Germline V CDR1 and CDR2: SGHTA, FQGNSA. The CDR3 totals 14 residues. CDR3 coding DNA: TGTGCCAGCCGCTTAGCGACAGGGAGCTATGGCTACACCTTC. This encodes CASRLATGSYGYTF.

At least ten counts were recorded for this clonotype. The V gene is TRBV25-1, the J gene TRBJ2-3; the match to TRBD1 covers 10 bases. V was clipped by 3 bases and J by 2 bases; unmatched bases: 29. Germline CDR1 and CDR2: MGHDK and SYGVNS. The CDR3 consists of 24 residues. The CDR3 nucleotides read TGTGCCAGCAGTGAGAGACAGGGGGCGTCGTTATTTCCGCTAACCGGAGACCCCACAGATACGCAGTATTTT. Translated: CASSERQGASLFPLTGDPTDTQYF.

V usage is TRBV12-3 or TRBV12-4 and J usage is TRBJ2-3; TRBD2 matches at 12 bases. The CDR3 is 16 amino acids. The V segment lost 5 bases and the J segment 4 bases; nucleotides outside the gene matches: 7. CDR3 residues: CASSGWTSGDADTQYF. CDR3 bases: TGTGCCAGCAGTGGATGGACTAGCGGGGACGCAGATACGCAGTATTTT.

In this sample, this clonotype turned up many times. The V and J genes are TRBV12-3 or TRBV12-4 and TRBJ2-3; D possibly corresponds to TRBD2 (5 bases). This CDR3 has 12 residues. The ends were cut back, 10 bases at V and 2 bases at J, with 10 bases in the middle. CDR3 protein: CATLEATDTQYF. CDR3 coding DNA: TGTGCCACCCTGGAGGCCACAGATACGCAGTATTTT.

This clonotype was counted a few times. A much larger clone differs from this one at a single base, so this may be a read error. The J gene is TRBJ2-3, the V gene TRBV6-1; weak D call: TRBD2 (5 bases). This CDR3 region has 16 residues. Germline V CDR1 and CDR2: MNHNS, SASEGT. This CDR3 reads CASSDRAGESTDTRYF. The CDR3 DNA reads TGTGCCAGCAGTGATCGGGCGGGCGAAAGCACAGATACGCGGTATTTT.

This clonotype was recorded many times. This chain links TRBV28 with TRBJ1-1; maybe TRBD1 (5 bases). The CDR3 extends over 15 amino acids. V was clipped by 5 bases and J by 10 bases, with 23 bases between them. Germline V gene sequence: CDR1 MDHEN, CDR2 SYDVKM. CDR3 nucleotides: TGTGCCAGCAGTGAGACAGCGGCGGAGGGGTTGATAGCTTTCTTT. Protein product: CASSETAAEGLIAFF.

This clonotype appeared many times. The rearrangement joins TRBV4-2 to TRBJ2-7; TRBD1 or TRBD2 may be the D gene (5 bases each). Germline CDR1 and CDR2: LGHNA and YNFKEQ. The CDR3 runs 15 residues. The V end was cut by 1 base, the J end by 1 base, with 11 bases between. The CDR3 bases are TGTGCCAGCAGCCAAGGTATGGGACCTTCCTACGAGCAGTACTTC. It encodes CASSQGMGPSYEQYF.

This clonotype was found many times. The chain has TRBV7-2 and TRBJ2-7, with D hard to call. CDR3 length equals 15 residues. The ends were cut back, 2 bases at V and 4 bases at J, with 15 bases in the middle. The germline V gene has CDR1 SGHTA and CDR2 FQGNSA. The CDR3 region has the DNA TGTGCCAGCAGCTTACTAACAGCTCCTGGGTACGAGCAGTACTTC. Encoded protein: CASSLLTAPGYEQYF.

At least ten counts were recorded for this clonotype. V usage is TRBV28 and J usage is TRBJ2-5; D is perhaps TRBD1 (5 bases). The CDR3 has 13 residues. Per germline, CDR1 MDHEN and CDR2 SYDVKM. The CDR3 reads CAYGQGDKETQYF. In DNA, the CDR3 is TGTGCTTACGGGCAAGGGGATAAGGAGACCCAGTACTTC. Combining the CDR3 with reference TRBV28 and TRBJ2-5 gives the whole variable domain DVKVTQSSRYLVKRTGEKVFLECVQDMDHENMFWYRQDPGLGLRLIYFSYDVKMKEKGDIPEGYSVSREKKERFSLILESASTNQTSMYLCAYGQGDKETQYFGPGTRLLVL.

This clonotype was detected ten times or more. This CDR3 reads CSAGRLASRAETQYF. In nucleotides, the CDR3 is TGCAGTGCTGGCCGACTAGCGAGCAGGGCGGAGACCCAGTACTTC. V usage is TRBV20-1 and J usage is TRBJ2-5; 8 bases map to TRBD2. J gave up 5 bases and V 5 bases, and 13 bases lay outside the gene matches. CDR3 length: 15 residues. Germline V gene sequence: CDR1 DFQATT, CDR2 SNEGSKA (reference sequence).

For this clonotype: One base away lies a much larger clone, so this may be a sequencing read error. The J gene is TRBJ2-7, the V gene TRBV20-1; 11 bases match TRBD1. CDR3 length: 15 residues. CDR1 and CDR2 (germline): DFQATT, SNEGSKA (reference sequence). Germline trimming cut 5 bases from V and 2 bases from J; bases unmatched to any gene: 8. The CDR3: CSAPLGTGGPYEQYF. The CDR3 region has the DNA TGCAGTGCTCCTCTCGGGACAGGGGGACCCTACGAGCAGTACTTC.

This clonotype was seen repeatedly, ten times or more. V is TRBV19 and J is TRBJ2-2; D call uncertain. Trimming stripped 6 bases from V and 5 bases from J, with 7 bases between. CDR3 length equals 12 residues. From germline, CDR1 is LNHDA and CDR2 SQIVND (reference sequence). The CDR3 nucleotides are TGTGCCAGTAGGGGATTTACCGGGGAGCTGTTTTTT. Amino acids: CASRGFTGELFF.

This clonotype has a count of ten or more. The V gene is TRBV24-1, the J gene TRBJ2-1, with 12 bases identical to TRBD2. V gave up 3 bases and J gave up 6 bases; unmatched junction bases: 11. Germline CDR1 and CDR2: KGHDR and SFDVKD. The CDR3 spans 18 residues. CDR3 DNA sequence: TGTGCCACCAGTGATCCCCGACTTCCGGGACTAGCGGGCAATGAGCAGTTCTTC. This gives the protein CATSDPRLPGLAGNEQFF.

The sample holds many counts of this clonotype. The rearrangement links TRBV19 to TRBJ2-3; TRBD1 might be the D (5 bases). Per germline, CDR1 LNHDA and CDR2 SQIVND (reference sequence). The CDR3 is 16 residues long. V lost 3 bases to trimming and J lost 1 base, with 14 bases between them. The CDR3 loop is CASSIRDQHGTDTQYF. The DNA for the CDR3 is TGTGCCAGTAGTATCAGGGATCAACACGGCACAGATACGCAGTATTTT.

For this clonotype: The germline gene is not matched at one end of the junction; a read error may be the cause. The V call is TRBV30, the J call TRBJ2-7; a possible D gene is TRBD2 (7 bases). Germline V gene data show CDR1 as GTSNPN and CDR2 as SVGIG (reference sequence). CDR3 length: 14 amino acids. The CDR3 loop reads CTWSRGDYAYEQYF. Here the CDR3 DNA reads TGTACCTGGAGTAGGGGGGACTACGCCTACGAGCAGTACTTC.